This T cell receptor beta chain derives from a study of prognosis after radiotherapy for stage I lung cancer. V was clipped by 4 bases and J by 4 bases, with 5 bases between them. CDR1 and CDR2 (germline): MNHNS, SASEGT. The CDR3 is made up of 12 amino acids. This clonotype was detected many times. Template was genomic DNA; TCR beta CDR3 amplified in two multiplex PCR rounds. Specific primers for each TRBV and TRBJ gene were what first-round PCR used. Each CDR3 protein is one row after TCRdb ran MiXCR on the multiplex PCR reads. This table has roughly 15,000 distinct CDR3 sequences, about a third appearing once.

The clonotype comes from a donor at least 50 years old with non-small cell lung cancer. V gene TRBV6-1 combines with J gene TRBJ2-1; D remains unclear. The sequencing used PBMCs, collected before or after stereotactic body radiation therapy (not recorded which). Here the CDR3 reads CASSGLYNEQFF. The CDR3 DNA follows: TGTGCCAGCAGTGGACTGTACAATGAGCAGTTCTTC.